This note documents a single T cell receptor (beta chain) sequence. The antigen is undetermined. These data come from a study of cytomegalovirus exposure and HLA in healthy donors. Study-wide background: Both the 120 or so validation repertoires and the 600 to 700 first-cohort repertoires used the same platform, as reported by a later analysis. The study, taken as a whole, reports: Listed as cytomegalovirus-associated were 150 or so TCR beta chains.

CDR3 size: 15 residues. The germline gives CDR1 MNHEY, CDR2 SMNVEV (reference sequence). Trimming at V came to 4 bases and at J to 3 bases, leaving 4 bases not matched to a gene. Data came from immunoSEQ multiplex PCR; TCRdb stores just in-frame clones and leaves some out. This table holds roughly 56,000 clones, roughly 94% found once. The J gene is TRBJ1-5, the V gene TRBV27; 9 nucleotides agree with TRBD1. Material: PBMCs. This clonotype was obtained from a man in his late teens or twenties in good health and CMV-seronegative. CDR3 residues: CASSSRTGVNQPQHF. DNA for the CDR3: TGTGCCAGCAGTTCCCGGACAGGGGTCAATCAGCCCCAGCATTTT.